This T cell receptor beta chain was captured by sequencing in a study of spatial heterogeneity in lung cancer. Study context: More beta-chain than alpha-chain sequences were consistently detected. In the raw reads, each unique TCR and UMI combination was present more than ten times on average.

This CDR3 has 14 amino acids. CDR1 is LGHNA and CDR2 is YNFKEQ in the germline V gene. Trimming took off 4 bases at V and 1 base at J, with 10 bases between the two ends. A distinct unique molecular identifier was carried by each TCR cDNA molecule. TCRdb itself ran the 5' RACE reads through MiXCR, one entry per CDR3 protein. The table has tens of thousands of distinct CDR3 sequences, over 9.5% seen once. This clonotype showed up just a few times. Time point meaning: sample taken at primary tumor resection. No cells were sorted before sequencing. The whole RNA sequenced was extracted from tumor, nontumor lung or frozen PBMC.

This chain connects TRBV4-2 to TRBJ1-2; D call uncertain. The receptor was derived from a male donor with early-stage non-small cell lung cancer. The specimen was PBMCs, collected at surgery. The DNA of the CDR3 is TGTGCCAGCAGCCGCGAATCGAGTAACTATGGCTACACCTTC. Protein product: CASSRESSNYGYTF.